The entry below gives a single TCR beta chain sequence along with its context. The data stem from a study of blood T cell repertoires in COVID-19. Across the study: The United States, Italy and Spain were the sources of the acute and convalescent COVID-19 samples.

The V segment lost 3 bases and the J segment 8 bases; nucleotides outside the gene matches: 25. This CDR3 contains 21 residues. CDR1 KGHSH and CDR2 LQKENI come from the germline V gene. Libraries were prepared by immunoSEQ multiplex PCR; TCRdb keeps only in-frame clonotypes and omits some of them. Among just under 80,000 clones listed, approximately 82% were seen once. The sample comprised peripheral blood. The receptor was isolated from a woman in her seventies with acute or convalescent COVID-19. The V gene is TRBV18, the J gene TRBJ2-1; 10 nucleotides line up with TRBD1. The CDR3 sequence is CASSPLISGTGVFIEKDEQFF. CDR3 in DNA: TGTGCCAGCTCACCTCTTATTTCCGGGACAGGGGTATTTATCGAGAAGGATGAGCAGTTCTTC. Full variable domain (outside the CDR3, taken from reference TRBV18 and TRBJ2-1): NAGVMQNPRHLVRRRGQEARLRCSPMKGHSHVYWYRQLPEEGLKFMVYLQKENIIDESGMPKERFSAEFPKEGPSILRIQQVVRGDSAAYFCASSPLISGTGVFIEKDEQFFGPGTRLTVL.